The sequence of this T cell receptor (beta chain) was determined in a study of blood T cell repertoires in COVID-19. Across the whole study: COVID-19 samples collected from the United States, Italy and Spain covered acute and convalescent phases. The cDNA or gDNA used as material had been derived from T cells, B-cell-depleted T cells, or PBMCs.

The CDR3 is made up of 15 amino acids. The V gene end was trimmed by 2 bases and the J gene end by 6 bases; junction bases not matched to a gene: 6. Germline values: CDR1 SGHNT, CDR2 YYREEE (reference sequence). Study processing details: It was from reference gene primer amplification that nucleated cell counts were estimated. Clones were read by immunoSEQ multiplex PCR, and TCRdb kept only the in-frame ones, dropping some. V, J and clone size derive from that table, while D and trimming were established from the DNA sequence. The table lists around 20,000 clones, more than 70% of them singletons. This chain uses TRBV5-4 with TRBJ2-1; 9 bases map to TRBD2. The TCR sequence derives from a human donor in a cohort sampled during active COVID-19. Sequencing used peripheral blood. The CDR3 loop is CASSFRLAGTNEQFF. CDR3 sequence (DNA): TGTGCCAGCAGCTTCCGGCTAGCGGGAACCAATGAGCAGTTCTTC.